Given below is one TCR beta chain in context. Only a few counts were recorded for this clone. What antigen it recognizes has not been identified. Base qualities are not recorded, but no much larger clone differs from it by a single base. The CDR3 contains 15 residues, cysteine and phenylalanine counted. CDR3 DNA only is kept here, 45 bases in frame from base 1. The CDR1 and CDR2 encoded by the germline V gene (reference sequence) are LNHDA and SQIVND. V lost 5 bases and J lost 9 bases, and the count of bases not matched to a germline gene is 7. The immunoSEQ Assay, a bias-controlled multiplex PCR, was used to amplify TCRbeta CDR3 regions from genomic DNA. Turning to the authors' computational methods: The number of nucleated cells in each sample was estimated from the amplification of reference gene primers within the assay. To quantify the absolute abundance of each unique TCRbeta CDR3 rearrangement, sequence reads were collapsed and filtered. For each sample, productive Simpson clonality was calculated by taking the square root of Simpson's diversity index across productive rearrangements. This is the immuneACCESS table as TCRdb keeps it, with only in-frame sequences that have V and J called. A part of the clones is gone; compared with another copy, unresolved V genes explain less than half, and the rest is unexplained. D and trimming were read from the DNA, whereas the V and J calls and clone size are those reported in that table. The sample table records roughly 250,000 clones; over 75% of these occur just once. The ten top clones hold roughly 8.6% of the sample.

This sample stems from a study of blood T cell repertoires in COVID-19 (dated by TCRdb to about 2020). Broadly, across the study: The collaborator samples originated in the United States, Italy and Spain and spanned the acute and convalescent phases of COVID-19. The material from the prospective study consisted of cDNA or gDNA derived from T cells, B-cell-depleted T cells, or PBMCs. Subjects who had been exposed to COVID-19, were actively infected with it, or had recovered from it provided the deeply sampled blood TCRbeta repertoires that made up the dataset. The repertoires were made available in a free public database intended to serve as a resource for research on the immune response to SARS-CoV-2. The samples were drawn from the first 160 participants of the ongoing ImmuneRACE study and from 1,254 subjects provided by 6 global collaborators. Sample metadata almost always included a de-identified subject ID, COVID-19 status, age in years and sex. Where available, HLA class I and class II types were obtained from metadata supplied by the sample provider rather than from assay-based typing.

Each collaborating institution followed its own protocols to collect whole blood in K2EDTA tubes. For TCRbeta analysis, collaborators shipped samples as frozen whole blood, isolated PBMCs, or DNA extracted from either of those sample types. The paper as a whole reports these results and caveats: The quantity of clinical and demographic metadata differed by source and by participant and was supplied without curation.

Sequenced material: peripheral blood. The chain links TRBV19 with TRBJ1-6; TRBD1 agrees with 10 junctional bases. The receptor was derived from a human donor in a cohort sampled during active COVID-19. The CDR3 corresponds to CASSRTGDRGSPLHF. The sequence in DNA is TGTGCCAGTAGTCGGACCGGGGACAGGGGTTCACCCCTCCACTTT.